A selection of T cell receptor beta chains follows, all from one sample in a study of cytomegalovirus exposure and HLA in healthy donors. Measured with immunoSEQ multiplex PCR; TCRdb has only the in-frame clones, and not every one. In the table there are roughly 140,000 clones, 75% to 80% of which are singletons. The sample taken for sequencing was PBMCs. These receptors all come from a woman aged 40-49 years in good health and CMV-seropositive. CDR3s include the opening cysteine and the closing phenylalanine or tryptophan. The D gene is left open where the match is weak. Clone size is given for some rows only: seen once, a few or many times, or a class if the clone is expanded.

clone_size	v_call	j_call	d_call	cdr3_aa	cdr3_nt
NA	TRBV2	TRBJ2-4	NA	CASRTEGDIQYF	TGTGCCAGCAGAACTGAAGGAGACATTCAGTACTTC
NA	TRBV10-1	TRBJ2-4	NA	CASSEGGTKNIQYF	TGCGCCAGCAGTGAAGGAGGCACCAAAAACATTCAGTACTTC
NA	TRBV6-1	TRBJ2-1	TRBD2	CASRFSSGPHNEQFF	TGTGCCAGCAGATTTTCTAGCGGGCCTCACAATGAGCAGTTCTTC
NA	TRBV4-2	TRBJ2-1	TRBD2	CASSQKLAGTYNEQFF	TGTGCCAGCAGCCAAAAACTAGCGGGAACCTACAATGAGCAGTTCTTC
once	TRBV12-5	TRBJ2-1	TRBD1	CASGLGQGDYNEQFF	TGTGCTAGTGGTTTGGGACAGGGGGACTACAATGAGCAGTTCTTC
NA	TRBV30	TRBJ2-3	TRBD2	CAWDPTSGSTDTQYF	TGTGCCTGGGACCCGACTAGCGGTAGCACAGATACGCAGTATTTT
NA	TRBV4-1	TRBJ1-2	TRBD1	CASSQGQGAVYGYTF	TGCGCCAGCAGCCAAGGACAGGGGGCGGTCTATGGCTACACCTTC
once	TRBV5-1	TRBJ2-6	NA	CASSIDFSSGANVLTF	TGCGCCAGCAGCATCGACTTCAGCTCTGGGGCCAACGTCCTGACTTTC
NA	TRBV6-5	TRBJ1-1	NA	CASHGGYTEAFF	TGTGCCAGTCATGGGGGGTACACTGAAGCTTTCTTT
NA	TRBV27	TRBJ2-7	NA	CASSLTNKLGARQYF	TGTGCCAGCAGTTTAACAAACAAGTTGGGCGCGCGGCAGTACTTC
NA	TRBV27	TRBJ2-7	TRBD2	CASSQPAGGFYEQYF	TGTGCCAGCAGTCAACCAGCGGGAGGGTTCTACGAGCAGTACTTC
NA	TRBV28	TRBJ2-7	NA	CASSLLRTQNYEQYF	TGTGCCAGCAGTCTCCTGCGGACACAAAACTACGAGCAGTACTTC
NA	TRBV15	TRBJ2-7	TRBD2	CATSRDWETSGAYEQYF	TGTGCCACCAGCAGAGATTGGGAGACTAGCGGGGCCTACGAGCAGTACTTC
few	TRBV14	TRBJ2-7	TRBD1	CASSPGTGSYEQYF	TGTGCCAGCAGCCCTGGGACAGGGTCCTACGAGCAGTACTTC
NA	TRBV11-2	TRBJ2-7	TRBD2	CAAGPGGGYEQYF	TGTGCCGCGGGCCCTGGGGGGGGTTACGAGCAGTACTTC
NA	TRBV7-2	TRBJ2-2	TRBD2	CASSGGAGGAGTGELFF	TGTGCCAGCAGCGGGGGGGCGGGGGGCGCGGGAACCGGGGAGCTGTTTTTT
NA	TRBV2	TRBJ1-1	TRBD1	CASRDRGLEAFF	TGTGCCAGCAGAGACAGGGGGCTTGAAGCTTTCTTT
NA	TRBV28	TRBJ2-5	NA	CASSGFETQYF	TGTGCCAGCAGCGGTTTTGAGACCCAGTACTTC
NA	TRBV27	TRBJ2-7	NA	CASSSRGGSRSSYEQYF	TGTGCCAGCAGTTCCCGCGGCGGCAGTAGGTCCTCCTACGAGCAGTACTTC
NA	TRBV2	TRBJ1-5	NA	CASSEIRGNQPQHF	TGTGCCAGCAGTGAAATAAGGGGAAATCAGCCCCAGCATTTT
NA	TRBV5-6	TRBJ1-2	TRBD1	CARHLRGDREDGYTF	TGTGCCAGGCACCTAAGGGGGGACAGGGAAGATGGCTACACCTTC
few	TRBV10-2	TRBJ1-5	NA	CASGYSSNQPQHF	TGCGCCAGCGGTTACAGCTCCAATCAGCCCCAGCATTTT
NA	TRBV6-1	TRBJ2-1	NA	CASSESSLVFYNEQFF	TGTGCCAGCAGTGAAAGTAGTCTGGTCTTCTACAATGAGCAGTTCTTC
NA	TRBV27	TRBJ2-1	TRBD2	CASSGRADNEQFF	TGTGCCAGTAGCGGGAGGGCCGACAATGAGCAGTTCTTC
few	TRBV7-9	TRBJ2-3	NA	CATDQGNGDTQYF	TGTGCCACGGATCAGGGGAATGGAGATACGCAGTATTTT